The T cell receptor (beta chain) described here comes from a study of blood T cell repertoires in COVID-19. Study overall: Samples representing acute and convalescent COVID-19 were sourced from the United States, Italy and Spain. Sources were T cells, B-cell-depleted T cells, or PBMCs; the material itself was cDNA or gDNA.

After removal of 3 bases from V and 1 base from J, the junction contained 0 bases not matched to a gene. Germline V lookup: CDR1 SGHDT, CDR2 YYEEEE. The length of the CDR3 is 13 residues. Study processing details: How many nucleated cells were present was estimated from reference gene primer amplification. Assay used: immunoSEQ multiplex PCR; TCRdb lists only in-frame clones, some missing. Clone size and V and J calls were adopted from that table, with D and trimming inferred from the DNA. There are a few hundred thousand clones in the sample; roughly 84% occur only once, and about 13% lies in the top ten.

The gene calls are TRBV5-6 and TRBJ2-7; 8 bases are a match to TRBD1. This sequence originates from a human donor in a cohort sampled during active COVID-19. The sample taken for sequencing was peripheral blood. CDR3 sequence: CASSWDRSYEQYF. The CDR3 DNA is TGTGCCAGCAGCTGGGACAGGTCCTACGAGCAGTACTTC.